This passage covers 5 T cell receptor beta chains from one sample sequenced in a study of T-cell reconstitution after alpha-beta-depleted transplantation in children. Preparation of the TCRbeta library was carried out with unique molecular identifiers. TCRdb reprocessed the PCR reads via MiXCR and lists one record per CDR3 protein. In the table there are hundreds of thousands of distinct CDR3 sequences, 25% of which are singletons. Sample: PBMCs, taken before TCRalphabeta/CD19-depleted stem cell transplant. The source of these receptors is a girl aged 2 to 10 with Fanconi anemia, due to receive a stem cell transplant.

This clonotype was recorded at least ten times. J is TRBJ2-7 and V is TRBV12-3 or TRBV12-4, with D possibly matching TRBD1 (6 bases). Trimming pared 5 bases from V and 2 bases from J, leaving 10 bases between. There are 13 residues in the CDR3. CDR3 sequence: CASSPGHPYEQYF. The CDR3 DNA reads TGTGCCAGCAGTCCGGGACACCCCTACGAGCAGTACTTC.

There are many counts of this clonotype. The chain couples TRBV20-1 to TRBJ2-2; 8 positions match TRBD2. The CDR3 covers 13 residues. Trimming at V came to 7 bases and at J to 5 bases, leaving 6 bases not matched to a gene. Germline assignment: CDR1 DFQATT and CDR2 SNEGSKA (reference sequence). In DNA, the CDR3 is TGCAGTGGAGCGGGAGAGGGAACCGGGGAGCTGTTTTTT. Translation gives CSGAGEGTGELFF.

This clonotype occurred many times. The rearrangement links TRBV21-1 to TRBJ1-4. TRBV21-1 is a listed pseudogene. The CDR3 is made up of 17 amino acids. The CDR3 loop reads CASSKRQTVATNEKLFF. The CDR3 DNA reads as TGTGCCAGCAGCAAGCGCCAGACAGTTGCAACTAATGAAAAACTGTTTTTT.

This chain links TRBV7-8 with TRBJ2-1; D may match TRBD1 or TRBD2 (5 bases each). The germline V gene encodes CDR1 SGHVS and CDR2 FQNEAQ. V dropped 0 bases and J dropped 9 bases, with 15 bases sitting between them. The CDR3 has 15 amino acids. CDR3 region: CASSLALAGTGEQFF. The CDR3 DNA follows: TGTGCCAGCAGCTTAGCGCTCGCTGGGACGGGTGAGCAGTTCTTC.

The chain has TRBV20-1 and TRBJ2-3; maybe TRBD2 (6 bases). The CDR3 runs 12 residues. V lost 7 bases, J lost 0 bases, and 8 bases lay in between. In germline, CDR1 is DFQATT, CDR2 SNEGSKA (reference sequence). CDR3 protein: CSGAGSTDTQYF. The CDR3 coding sequence is TGCAGTGGAGCGGGTAGCACAGATACGCAGTATTTT.